This T cell receptor beta chain was identified during a study of CXCR3-negative and CXCR3-positive naive CD8 T cells. Broader study findings: Hydrophobicity was higher for TRB CDR3s found in CXCR3-positive naive cells than in CXCR3-negative naive cells.

Germline V gives CDR1 LNHDA, CDR2 SQIVND (reference sequence). The CDR3 covers 15 residues. A remark on this clonotype: No antigen is known for it.

Researchers prepared the TRB cDNA libraries using 5' RACE with UMI labels. TCRdb processed the 5' RACE reads again and assigns one entry to each CDR3 protein, with no DNA. In all, the sample yields about 150,000 distinct CDR3 sequences. The V gene is TRBV19, the J gene TRBJ1-5; the D call from TCRdb, TRBD1, cannot be confirmed without DNA. Sequencing was done on a sample of naive CXCR3+ CD8+ T cells from blood. Stated subset: CD45RO-CCR7+CD27+CD95- naive CD8+ T cells expressing CXCR3 (TNR3+). The receptor comes from a human donor in good health. Some clones in this sample may be carry-over from other donors' samples. CDR3 residues: CASSMTGYGNQPQHF.